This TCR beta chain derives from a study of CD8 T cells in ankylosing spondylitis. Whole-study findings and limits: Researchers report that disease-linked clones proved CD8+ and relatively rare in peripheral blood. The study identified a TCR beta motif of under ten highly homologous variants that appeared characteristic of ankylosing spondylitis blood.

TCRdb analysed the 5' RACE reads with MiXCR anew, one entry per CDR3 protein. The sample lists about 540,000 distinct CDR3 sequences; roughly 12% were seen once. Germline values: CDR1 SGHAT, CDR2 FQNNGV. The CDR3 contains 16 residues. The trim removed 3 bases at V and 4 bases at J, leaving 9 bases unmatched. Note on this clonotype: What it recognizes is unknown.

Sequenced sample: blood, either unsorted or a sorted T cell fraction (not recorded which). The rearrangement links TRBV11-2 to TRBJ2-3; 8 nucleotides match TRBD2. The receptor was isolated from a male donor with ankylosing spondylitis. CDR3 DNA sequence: TGTGCCAGCAGCTTTTCCGGCGGGAGGTCGGCAGATACGCAGTATTTT. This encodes CASSFSGGRSADTQYF.